The entry below describes one T cell receptor (beta chain). The antigen it recognizes is unknown. No base-level quality is on record; no much larger clone is a single base apart. The data derive from a study of CD8 T cells in Susac syndrome (dated by TCRdb to 2018 to 2020). Background on the whole study: Repertoire sequencing was used to test whether CD8+ T cell activation and differentiation in Susac syndrome was antigen driven. The study compared CD8+ T cell repertoire clonality among about a dozen healthy donors, approximately 14 Susac syndrome patients and some 16 multiple sclerosis patients.

CDR1 and CDR2 are read off the germline V gene (reference sequence) as GTSNPN and SVGIG. Trimmed from V: 0 bases; trimmed from J: 1 base; junction bases lacking a gene match: 5. The CDR3 starts with the cysteine, ends with the phenylalanine, and has 16 residues. CDR3 DNA is the only sequence kept; it has 48 bases, read in frame from the first base. Results and caveats for the whole study, not just this receptor: The number of individuals in the TCR sequencing and HLA analysis was recognized as being relatively small.

RNA was extracted using the RNeasy kit, and roughly 0.5 to 1 ug of the RNA was reverse transcribed with random hexamers. TCR beta CDR3 regions were amplified with the immunoSEQ multiplex PCR assay covering 54 Vbeta and 13 Jbeta segments. PCR amplification bias was corrected using a synthetic template baseline for primer optimization and computational correction. The study's processing was this. Reads were annotated to V, D and J genes according to IMGT and were analyzed with immunoSEQ Analyzer, with only productive sequences retained. To calculate clonality, Shannon entropy was normalized by log2 of the number of productive unique sequences and then subtracted from one. Public and private clones were assessed among the 100 most prevalent clones of each patient and control. A clone was defined as Susac-specific if it was absent from the healthy and MS cohorts, from 950 to 1,300 published viral clones and from other ImmuneACCESS disease sequences. The public reads were reprocessed in TCRdb via fastp at Q25 and MiXCR, keeping in-frame beta chains. Records with the same CDR3 protein are collapsed into one entry carrying the most frequent genes and DNA. TCRdb assigned the V and J calls; the authors' analysis was not used. The sample table shows 130,000 to 150,000 distinct CDR3 sequences, and 94% are seen once. The top ten hold about 0.26% of the sample.

Peripheral blood CD8+ and CD4+ T cells from healthy donors, Susac syndrome patients and multiple sclerosis patients were profiled by high-throughput TCR beta sequencing. Healthy donors were age- and sex-matched controls. Bulk CD8+ and CD4+ T cells were purified by magnetic negative isolation, while CD8+ TEMRA cells were enriched using FACS. Blood was drawn into EDTA tubes, processed within 24 hours, and PBMCs were isolated by density gradient centrifugation. PBMCs intended for TCR sequencing were cryopreserved in liquid nitrogen and were subsequently thawed in a 37 degrees C water bath. A purity of at least 90% was achieved for sorted or isolated CD4+, CD8+ and CD8+ TEMRA cells.

The rearranged chain carries TRBV30 and TRBJ2-1; 8 bases in the middle match TRBD2. Material for sequencing was CD8+ T cells from PBMCs. The TCR originated in a human donor in good health. The CDR3 region: CAWSVLSGRSYNEQFF. The DNA is as follows: TGTGCCTGGAGTGTTCTGAGCGGGAGATCCTACAATGAGCAGTTCTTC.